This T cell receptor beta chain was recorded in a study of CXCR3-negative and CXCR3-positive naive CD8 T cells. Overall study findings and caveats: More hydrophobic TRB CDR3s were found in CXCR3-positive naive cells than in CXCR3-negative naive cells.

Concerning this clonotype: Its specificity is unknown.

The TRB cDNA libraries were prepared by 5' RACE with UMI labels. TCRdb reprocessed the 5' RACE reads and stores each CDR3 protein as one record, lacking DNA. Here the sample table reports just under 90,000 distinct CDR3 sequences. The germline CDR1 and CDR2 sequences are SGHRS and YFSETQ. CDR3 length: 13 amino acids. The sequenced sample was naive CXCR3+ CD8+ T cells from blood. Subset noted: CD45RO-CCR7+CD27+CD95- naive CD8+ T cells expressing CXCR3 (TNR3+). The clonotype comes from a human donor in good health. Some clones in this sample may be carry-over from other donors' samples. The chain joins TRBV5-1 to TRBJ2-1; no DNA is available, so the TRBD2 call from TCRdb remains unchecked. CDR3 protein: CASSLEGPYEQFF.